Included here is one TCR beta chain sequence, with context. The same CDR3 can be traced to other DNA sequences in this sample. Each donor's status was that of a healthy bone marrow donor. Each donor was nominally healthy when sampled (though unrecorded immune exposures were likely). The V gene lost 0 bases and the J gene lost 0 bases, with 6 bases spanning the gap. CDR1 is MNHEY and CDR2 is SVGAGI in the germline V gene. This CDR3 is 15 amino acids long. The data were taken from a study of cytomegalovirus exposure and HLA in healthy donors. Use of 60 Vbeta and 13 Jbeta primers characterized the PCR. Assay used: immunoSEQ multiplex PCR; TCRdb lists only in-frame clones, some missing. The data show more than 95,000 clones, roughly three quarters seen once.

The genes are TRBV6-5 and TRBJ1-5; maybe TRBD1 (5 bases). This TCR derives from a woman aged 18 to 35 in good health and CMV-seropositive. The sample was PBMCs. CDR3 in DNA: TGTGCCAGCAGTTACTCGGGGGGTAGCAATCAGCCCCAGCATTTT. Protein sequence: CASSYSGGSNQPQHF.